This TCR beta chain originates from a study of blood T cell repertoires in COVID-19. Study information: The United States, Italy and Spain supplied acute and convalescent COVID-19 samples. Sources were T cells, B-cell-depleted T cells, or PBMCs; the material itself was cDNA or gDNA.

Per germline, CDR1 MDHEN and CDR2 SYDVKM. There are 12 residues in the CDR3. V was clipped by 3 bases and J by 9 bases, with 9 bases between them. Original handling: Estimation of nucleated cell counts relied on the amplification of reference gene primers. Produced via immunoSEQ multiplex PCR; TCRdb's table is partial and in-frame only. V, J and clone size are taken as reported in that table, and D and trimming were inferred from the DNA itself. The sample includes about 150,000 clones, around 87% of them seen just once. Material: peripheral blood. This chain joins TRBV28 and TRBJ2-1; no definite D call. The receptor was isolated from a man aged 80 or over with acute or convalescent COVID-19. The CDR3 spells CASSFIRGEQFF. In DNA form, the CDR3 reads TGTGCCAGCAGTTTCATCAGAGGTGAGCAGTTCTTC.